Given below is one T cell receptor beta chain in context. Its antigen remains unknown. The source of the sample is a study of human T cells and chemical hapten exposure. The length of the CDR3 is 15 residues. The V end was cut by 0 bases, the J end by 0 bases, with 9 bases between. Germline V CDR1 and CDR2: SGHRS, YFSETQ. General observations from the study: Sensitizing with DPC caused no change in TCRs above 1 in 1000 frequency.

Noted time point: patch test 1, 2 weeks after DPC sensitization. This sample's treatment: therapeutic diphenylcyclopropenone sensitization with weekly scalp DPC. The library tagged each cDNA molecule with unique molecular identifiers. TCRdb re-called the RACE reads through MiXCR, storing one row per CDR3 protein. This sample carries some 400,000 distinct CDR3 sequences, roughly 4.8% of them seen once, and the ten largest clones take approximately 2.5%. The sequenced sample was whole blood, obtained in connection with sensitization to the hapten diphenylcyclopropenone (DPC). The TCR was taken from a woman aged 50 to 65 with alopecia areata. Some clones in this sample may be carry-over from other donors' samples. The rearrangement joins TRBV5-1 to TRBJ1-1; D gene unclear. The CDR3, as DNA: TGCGCCAGCAGCTTGGTCGCCTTATTGAACACTGAAGCTTTCTTT. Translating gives CASSLVALLNTEAFF. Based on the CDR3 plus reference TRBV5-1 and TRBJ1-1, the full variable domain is KAGVTQTPRYLIKTRGQQVTLSCSPISGHRSVSWYQQTPGQGLQFLFEYFSETQRNKGNFPGRFSGRQFSNSRSEMNVSTLELGDSALYLCASSLVALLNTEAFFGQGTRLTVV.